This T cell receptor beta chain was found in a study of OX40 agonist ivuxolimab in advanced cancers. Notes on the study in general: Both blood CD4+ and CD8+ T cells showed clonal growth by week 6 at 0.1 to 3.0 mg/kg.

Profiled with immunoSEQ multiplex PCR; TCRdb holds only in-frame clones, not every one. Among roughly 79,000 clones listed, about 90% were seen once. With 5 bases removed from V and 4 bases from J, the gap between germline ends came to 7 bases. There are 12 residues in the CDR3. Germline V gives CDR1 SGHNT, CDR2 YENEEA. In regard to this clone: The antigen is not known.

The chain combines TRBV11-3 with TRBJ2-3, with unresolved D. Here the sequenced sample was CD4+ or CD8+ T cells sorted from blood, taken in a trial of the OX40 agonist ivuxolimab. This receptor was identified in an adult with an advanced solid tumor such as melanoma, head and neck, liver or kidney cancer. For the CDR3, the DNA is TGTGCCAGCAGCCCATTCGCAGATACGCAGTATTTT. Its protein product is CASSPFADTQYF.